The next 32 T cell receptor beta chains were all read from a single sample in a study of read filtering for tumor transcriptome and immune sequencing. The library was built from roughly 400 ng RNA with molecular barcoded adaptors for alpha/delta and beta/gamma chains. TCRdb reanalysed the reads using MiXCR and keeps one entry per CDR3 protein. The sample includes 5,000 to 6,000 distinct CDR3 sequences, roughly 22% of them seen just once. The source material was a population of CD138-negative cells sorted from bone marrow. These receptors all stem from a donor at least 40 years old with multiple myeloma.

This clonotype was observed many times. The rearrangement joins TRBV5-4 to TRBJ2-3; D not certain. The V and J ends lost 0 bases and 2 bases respectively, with 10 bases between them. Germline V gene data show CDR1 as SGHNT and CDR2 as YYREEE (reference sequence). The CDR3 is 15 amino acids. CDR3 nucleotides: TGTGCCAGCAGCTTGGAAAGTTTCACCACAGATACGCAGTATTTT. It specifies CASSLESFTTDTQYF.

This clonotype was recorded a few times. V is TRBV5-1 and J is TRBJ2-2, with 10 bases matching TRBD1. Germline values: CDR1 SGHRS, CDR2 YFSETQ. Trimming took 9 bases from V and 9 from J; bases not matched to a gene: 14. The CDR3 length is 15 residues. This CDR3 is CATSMRQGAIRELFF. DNA of the CDR3: TGCGCCACCTCCATGAGACAGGGGGCGATCAGGGAGCTGTTTTTT. Full variable domain (remainder filled in from reference TRBV5-1 and TRBJ2-2): KAGVTQTPRYLIKTRGQQVTLSCSPISGHRSVSWYQQTPGQGLQFLFEYFSETQRNKGNFPGRFSGRQFSNSRSEMNVSTLELGDSALYLCATSMRQGAIRELFFGEGSRLTVL.

This clonotype was observed once. The CDR3 does not close with the conserved phenylalanine or tryptophan, likely indicating a read error. In DNA form, the CDR3 reads TGTGCCAACCTCAAAAAGGATACGCAGTATCTT. Encoded protein: CANLKKDTQYL. The J gene is TRBJ2-3, the V gene TRBV6-2 or TRBV6-3; D call uncertain. CDR3 length: 11 amino acids. Trimming removed 10 bases at V and 6 bases at J, with 11 bases between. CDR1 is MNHEY, CDR2 SVGEGT, per germline.

This clonotype came up many times. This may arise from a read error, as a much more abundant clone is one base away. The chain employs TRBV28 and TRBJ2-1, with D uncertain. The V gene lost 6 bases and the J gene lost 0 bases, with 9 bases spanning the gap. The CDR3 contains 14 residues. Germline CDR1 reads MDHEN; CDR2 reads SYDVKM. DNA of the CDR3: TGTGCCAGCAGAGGAGTGAGCTCCTACAATGAGCAGTTCTTC. Translation: CASRGVSSYNEQFF. The variable domain in full, with the rest retrieved from reference TRBV28 and TRBJ2-1, is DVKVTQSSRYLVKRTGEKVFLECVQDMDHENMFWYRQDPGLGLRLIYFSYDVKMKEKGDIPEGYSVSREKKERFSLILESASTNQTSMYLCASRGVSSYNEQFFGPGTRLTVL.

Relative to its sample, this clonotype is medium-sized. The rearrangement links TRBV5-4 to TRBJ2-1, with D unclear. The CDR3 runs 12 residues. V lost 0 bases, J lost 8 bases, and 6 bases lay in between. Germline CDR1 SGHNT, CDR2 YYREEE (reference sequence). The CDR3 DNA follows: TGTGCCAGCAGCTTGGGGACCTATGAGCAGTTCTTC. Translation gives CASSLGTYEQFF.

This clonotype is categorized as medium-sized. The chain links TRBV6-5 to TRBJ2-7; 9 nucleotides agree with TRBD1. From germline, CDR1 is MNHEY and CDR2 SVGAGI. Losses at the gene ends were 7 bases for V and 7 bases for J; bases not matched to a gene: 8. The CDR3 spans 13 residues. The DNA for the CDR3 is TGTGCCAGCACTCGGGACAGGGCGGGTGAGCAGTACTTC. This translates into CASTRDRAGEQYF.

Concerning this clonotype itself: Here the CDR3 omits its conserved ending phenylalanine or tryptophan, so a read error is the likely source. The V gene is TRBV20-1, the J gene TRBJ2-2; TRBD2 aligns across 10 bases. This CDR3 is 14 amino acids long. Losses at the gene ends were 5 bases for V and 6 bases for J; bases not matched to a gene: 6. Per the germline V gene, CDR1 is DFQATT and CDR2 is SNEGSKA (reference sequence). CDR3: CSAESGGAAGELFS. Written as DNA, the CDR3 is TGCAGTGCTGAGAGCGGGGGGGCCGCCGGGGAGCTGTTTTCT.

Sample share makes this clonotype medium-sized. This chain links TRBV5-1 with TRBJ2-3; no firm D call. The CDR3 loop spans 12 amino acids. Looked up from germline, CDR1 is SGHRS and CDR2 is YFSETQ. Trimming stripped 2 bases from V and 4 bases from J, with 5 bases between. CDR3 nucleotides: TGCGCCAGCAGCTTCAACGCAGATACGCAGTATTTT. This translates into CASSFNADTQYF.

By share, this clonotype ranks as medium-sized. The chain links TRBV6-1 to TRBJ1-4; D is unclear. Deletions cut 6 bases from V and 0 bases from J, with 11 bases between. The CDR3 is made up of 15 amino acids. Germline V gene data show CDR1 as MNHNS and CDR2 as SASEGT. CDR3 region: CASRRTFATNEKLFF. CDR3 DNA: TGTGCCAGCAGGCGGACTTTTGCAACTAATGAAAAACTGTTTTTT.

This clonotype is medium-sized by share. This CDR3 is CASSPGQGAGQYF. The CDR3 DNA reads TGTGCCAGCAGCCCGGGACAGGGGGCAGGGCAGTACTTC. The chain joins TRBV9 to TRBJ2-7, with 12 bases matching TRBD1. The V segment lost 4 bases and the J segment 9 bases; nucleotides outside the gene matches: 5. This CDR3 spans 13 amino acids. Germline-derived CDR1 and CDR2 are SGDLS and YYNGEE.

The chain uses TRBV5-5 and TRBJ2-5; no reliable D call. CDR3 length: 14 residues. Trimming left V 0 bases short and J 2 bases short, with 8 bases between. The germline V gene encodes CDR1 SGHKS and CDR2 YYEKEE (reference sequence). The CDR3 region has the DNA TGTGCCAGCAGCTTGGGCACAGCACAAGAGACCCAGTACTTC. It encodes CASSLGTAQETQYF.

This clonotype appeared many times. This sequence joins TRBV29-1 and TRBJ1-1; no reliable D call. The germline V gene encodes CDR1 SQVTM and CDR2 ANQGSEA. The CDR3 covers 13 residues. Trimming stripped 3 bases from V and 0 bases from J, with 8 bases between. The CDR3 sequence: CSVDAGLNTEAFF. The CDR3 DNA is TGCAGCGTTGATGCAGGCTTGAACACTGAAGCTTTCTTT.

This clonotype ranks as medium-sized. CDR3 residues: CASSATGSQPQHF. CDR3 DNA sequence: TGTGCCAGCAGTGCCACAGGTAGTCAGCCCCAGCATTTT. The chain links TRBV12-3 or TRBV12-4 to TRBJ1-5; D may be TRBD1 (5 bases). Trimming cost V 5 bases and J 6 bases, with 11 bases left between them. The CDR3 is 13 residues long.

By sample fraction, this clonotype is medium-sized. The chain employs TRBV20-1 and TRBJ2-5; no clear D gene. CDR1 DFQATT and CDR2 SNEGSKA come from the germline V gene (reference sequence). V dropped 7 bases and J dropped 2 bases, with 17 bases sitting between them. The CDR3 is 14 residues long. The chain's CDR3 is CSEGRLGLQETQYF. The DNA of the CDR3 is TGCAGTGAAGGTCGCTTAGGGCTACAAGAGACCCAGTACTTC.

On this clonotype: The CDR3 does not end in the conserved phenylalanine or tryptophan, so this is likely a read error. The V call is TRBV20-1, the J call TRBJ1-1; 9 nucleotides align to TRBD1. V trimming: 5 bases; J trimming: 4 bases; junction bases outside the gene matches: 11. The CDR3 totals 15 residues. Germline assignment: CDR1 DFQATT and CDR2 SNEGSKA (reference sequence). In nucleotides, the CDR3 is TGCAGTGCTCGCCAAACAGGGGGCCTGAGCACTGAAGCTTTCTTG. Translated, it gives CSARQTGGLSTEAFL.

On this clonotype: A read error is likely here: a far larger clone is one base away. Since no conserved phenylalanine or tryptophan closes the CDR3, a read error is the likely cause. The chain carries TRBV7-9 and TRBJ2-1; D remains ambiguous. The germline gives CDR1 SEHNR, CDR2 FQNEAQ (reference sequence). The CDR3 is 12 residues long. V was trimmed by 5 bases and J by 8 bases, leaving 10 bases between them. In DNA form, the CDR3 reads TGTGCCAGCAGCAAAGTGGTCTATGAGCAGTTCCTC. Translated: CASSKVVYEQFL.

The table lists this clonotype with many counts. The chain is built from TRBV20-1 and TRBJ1-5; D perhaps matches TRBD1 (5 bases). This CDR3 contains 15 residues. CDR1 and CDR2 (germline): DFQATT, SNEGSKA (reference sequence). Trimming left V 0 bases short and J 7 bases short, with 16 bases between. The CDR3 region is CSARDVRVEIQPQHF. The CDR3 coding sequence is TGCAGTGCTAGAGACGTCAGGGTCGAAATCCAGCCCCAGCATTTT.

This clonotype was counted at least ten times. The chain combines TRBV29-1 with TRBJ2-4; tentatively, D is TRBD1 (6 bases). The CDR3 has 15 amino acids. CDR1 and CDR2 (germline): SQVTM, ANQGSEA. The germline V and J ends were trimmed by 1 base and 6 bases, with 16 bases remaining between them. CDR3 protein: CSVEGTAGDLNIQYF. The CDR3 region has the DNA TGCAGCGTTGAAGGTACGGCAGGGGACCTAAACATTCAGTACTTC. The variable domain in full, completed from reference TRBV29-1 and TRBJ2-4, reads SAVISQKPSRDICQRGTSLTIQCQVDSQVTMMFWYRQQPGQSLTLIATANQGSEATYESGFVIDKFPISRPNLTFSTLTVSNMSPEDSSIYLCSVEGTAGDLNIQYFGAGTRLSVL.

This clonotype is labeled medium-sized. The chain links TRBV28 to TRBJ2-5; TRBD2 matches 11 bases. CDR1 MDHEN and CDR2 SYDVKM come from the germline V gene. J lost 4 bases, V lost 3 bases, and 7 bases had no gene match. The CDR3 consists of 16 residues. CDR3 protein: CASSFTSGSWGETQYF. The CDR3 DNA reads as TGTGCCAGCAGTTTCACTAGCGGGAGTTGGGGAGAGACCCAGTACTTC.

This clonotype was seen repeatedly, ten times or more. V is TRBV23-1 and J is TRBJ2-3; perhaps TRBD2 as D (6 bases). TRBV23-1 is known as an ORF, though its function is uncertain. The CDR3 totals 15 residues. V lost 10 bases to trimming and J lost 2 bases, with 19 bases between them. CDR3 sequence reads: CATTRRGDNTDTQYF. CDR3 sequence (DNA): TGCGCCACCACCCGACGCGGGGATAACACAGATACGCAGTATTTT.

This clonotype was detected ten times or more. This chain uses TRBV7-9 with TRBJ2-5; TRBD2 agrees at 15 bases. The V and J ends lost 6 bases and 5 bases, in that order; junction bases with no gene match: 7. Germline lookup yields CDR1 SEHNR and CDR2 FQNEAQ (reference sequence). There are 16 residues in the CDR3. The CDR3: CASRTGTSGRMETQYF. CDR3 sequence (DNA): TGTGCCAGCAGAACCGGGACTAGCGGGAGGATGGAGACCCAGTACTTC.

This rearrangement joins TRBV7-9 to TRBJ2-3; 10 bases are a match to TRBD1. The CDR3 is 15 amino acids. After removal of 7 bases from V and 0 bases from J, the junction contained 4 bases not matched to a gene. CDR1 is SEHNR, CDR2 FQNEAQ, per germline (reference sequence). The CDR3 reads CASKLGQGSTDTQYF. Written as DNA, the CDR3 is TGTGCCAGCAAACTGGGACAGGGGAGCACAGATACGCAGTATTTT.

A few counts support this clonotype. This probably arose from a read error, given a far larger clone one base away. The chain is built from TRBV6-5 and TRBJ2-7, with 12 bases matching TRBD1. Germline loops: CDR1 MNHEY, CDR2 SVGAGI. The CDR3 is made up of 13 amino acids. DNA of the CDR3: TGTGCCGGCAGGGACAGGGGGCCGTATGAGCAGTACTTC. Translation gives CAGRDRGPYEQYF.

This clonotype is medium-sized by share. CDR3 nucleotides: TGTGCCAGCAGTTCGGGGCTGCGCTACGAGCAGTACTTC. It yields the protein CASSSGLRYEQYF. The chain is built from TRBV6-2 or TRBV6-3 and TRBJ2-7, with D possibly being TRBD1 or TRBD2 (5 bases each). Germline-derived CDR1 and CDR2 are MNHEY and SVGEGT. The CDR3 spans 13 residues. V was cut by 4 bases and J by 3 bases, with 10 bases left in between.

The chain carries TRBV6-2 or TRBV6-3 and TRBJ2-1; 7 bases map to TRBD2. CDR3 length: 16 amino acids. Germline values: CDR1 MNHEY, CDR2 SVGEGT. V was clipped by 6 bases and J by 0 bases; unmatched bases: 8. The CDR3 sequence is CASSPWEGHSYNEQFF. In DNA form, the CDR3 reads TGTGCCAGCAGCCCTTGGGAGGGGCACTCCTACAATGAGCAGTTCTTC.

J is TRBJ2-7 and V is TRBV29-1; 8 bases align to TRBD1. Trimming removed 7 bases from V and 2 bases from J; junction bases left unmatched: 7. Per the germline V gene, CDR1 is SQVTM and CDR2 is ANQGSEA. This CDR3 is built from 13 residues. CDR3 coding DNA: TGCAGCGCCATGACAGGGGAGGCCTACGAGCAGTACTTC. Protein product: CSAMTGEAYEQYF.

Concerning this clonotype itself: This may come from a read error, since a much larger clone is one base off. The chain combines TRBV3-1 with TRBJ2-2; D uncertain. Germline V gives CDR1 LGHDT, CDR2 YNNKEL (reference sequence). V dropped 2 bases and J dropped 5 bases, with 12 bases sitting between them. CDR3 length equals 15 residues. The CDR3 DNA follows: TGTGCCAGCAGCCAAATACTACAGTGGACCGGGGAGCTGTTTTTT. Its protein is CASSQILQWTGELFF. The full variable domain, its missing parts supplied by reference TRBV3-1 and TRBJ2-2, is DTAVSQTPKYLVTQMGNDKSIKCEQNLGHDTMYWYKQDSKKFLKIMFSYNNKELIINETVPNRFSPKSPDKAHLNLHINSLELGDSAVYFCASSQILQWTGELFFGEGSRLTVL.

The rearrangement links TRBV10-3 to TRBJ1-2; D is undetermined. Germline V gives CDR1 ENHRY, CDR2 SYGVKD. V lost 4 bases, J lost 6 bases, and 12 bases lay in between. CDR3 size: 13 residues. The CDR3 DNA follows: TGTGCCATCAGTGCGGGCATGAGACATGGCTACACCTTC. Protein product: CAISAGMRHGYTF.

This clonotype qualifies as medium-sized. The chain employs TRBV7-9 and TRBJ2-1; D might be TRBD1 (8 bases). Germline lookup yields CDR1 SEHNR and CDR2 FQNEAQ (reference sequence). This CDR3 contains 21 residues. V was shortened by 3 bases and J by 2 bases, with 29 bases between the two germline ends. In DNA form, the CDR3 reads TGTGCCAGCAGCTTCCCGCGCCGACAGGGGAAAGTGACTAGCCCCTACAATGAGCAGTTCTTC. Its protein is CASSFPRRQGKVTSPYNEQFF.

This clonotype was observed at least ten times. The rearrangement uses TRBV14 and TRBJ2-3; D uncertain. CDR3 size: 13 residues. Trimming removed 4 bases at V and 4 bases at J, with 9 bases between. From germline, CDR1 is SGHDN and CDR2 FVKESK. The CDR3 reads CASSRVGADTQYF. The CDR3 nucleotides are TGTGCCAGCAGCCGAGTAGGCGCAGATACGCAGTATTTT.

By sample fraction, this clonotype is medium-sized. This chain uses TRBV29-1 with TRBJ1-4; TRBD1 is a possible D gene (6 bases). There are 16 residues in the CDR3. V was clipped by 5 bases and J by 8 bases, with 24 bases between them. Germline-derived CDR1 and CDR2 are SQVTM and ANQGSEA. The CDR3 reads CSVSPVAQGLGEKLFF. As DNA, the CDR3 is TGCAGCGTTTCCCCTGTCGCCCAGGGGCTTGGCGAAAAACTGTTTTTT.

This clonotype was seen ten or more times. This clone may be a read error of a much larger clone one base away. The chain couples TRBV29-1 to TRBJ1-4; 7 bases are shared with TRBD1. There are 12 residues in the CDR3. The V segment lost 7 bases and the J segment 7 bases; nucleotides outside the gene matches: 6. Germline V gene sequence: CDR1 SQVTM, CDR2 ANQGSEA. The CDR3 loop is CSARDSFEKLFF. Here the CDR3 DNA reads TGCAGCGCCCGGGACAGTTTTGAAAAACTGTTTTTT.